The T cell receptor beta chain described here comes from a study of human versus mouse CDR3 diversity and MHC coevolution. Turning to the study itself: Each sample yielded about 0.6 x 10^7 to 1.8 x 10^7 valid reads.

The CDR3 spans 13 residues. Trimming took 2 bases from V and 4 from J, leaving 9 bases between them. Germline CDR1 reads MNHNY; CDR2 reads SVGAGI (reference sequence). Regarding the study as a whole: On average, humans showed more CDR3 deletions and insertions than mice. A handful of MHC II alleles selected the human T cells.

Naive CD4 T cells, CD45RO-negative and CD62L-positive, were flow-sorted from PBMCs. This clone was recorded a few times. The antigen is undetermined. Profiling relied on immunoSEQ multiplex PCR, and the TCRdb table lists in-frame clones only, not all of them. The table includes tens of thousands of clones, 80% to 95% detected once. The sequence was obtained from a person aged 30-70 years in good health. Sequencing was done on a sample of naive CD4+ T cells from blood. Subset indicated: CD45RO-negative CD62L-positive naive CD4 T cells. V gene TRBV6-6 combines with J gene TRBJ2-7; D unclear. The CDR3 DNA follows: TGTGCCAGCAGTTACGGCAGGTTGTACGAGCAGTACTTC. This codes for CASSYGRLYEQYF.